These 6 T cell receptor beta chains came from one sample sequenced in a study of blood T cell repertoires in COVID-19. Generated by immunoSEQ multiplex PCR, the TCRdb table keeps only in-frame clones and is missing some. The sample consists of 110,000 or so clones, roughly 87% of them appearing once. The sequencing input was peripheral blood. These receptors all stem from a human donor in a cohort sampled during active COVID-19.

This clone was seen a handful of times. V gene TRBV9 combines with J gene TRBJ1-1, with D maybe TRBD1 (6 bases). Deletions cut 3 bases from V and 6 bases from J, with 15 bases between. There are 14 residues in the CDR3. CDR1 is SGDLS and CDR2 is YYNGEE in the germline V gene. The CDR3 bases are TGTGCCAGCAGCGCCTTAAGGGGGACCTCTGAAGCTTTCTTT. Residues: CASSALRGTSEAFF.

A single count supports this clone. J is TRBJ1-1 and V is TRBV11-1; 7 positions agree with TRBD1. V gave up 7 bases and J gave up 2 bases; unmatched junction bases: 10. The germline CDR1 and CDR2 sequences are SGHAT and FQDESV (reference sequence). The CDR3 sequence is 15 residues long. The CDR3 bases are TGTGCCAGCAACGCGAGGGGGCTTTTAAACACTGAAGCTTTCTTT. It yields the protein CASNARGLLNTEAFF.

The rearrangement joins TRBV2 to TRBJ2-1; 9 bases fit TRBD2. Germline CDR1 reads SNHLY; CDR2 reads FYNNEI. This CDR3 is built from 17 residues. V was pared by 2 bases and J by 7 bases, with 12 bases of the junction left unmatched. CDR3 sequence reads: CASSELGGSGSENEQFF. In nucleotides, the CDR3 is TGTGCCAGCAGTGAACTGGGCGGTAGCGGGAGTGAGAATGAGCAGTTCTTC.

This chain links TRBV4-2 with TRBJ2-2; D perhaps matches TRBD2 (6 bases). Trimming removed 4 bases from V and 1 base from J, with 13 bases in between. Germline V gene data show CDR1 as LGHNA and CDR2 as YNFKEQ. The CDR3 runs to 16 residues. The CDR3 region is CASSLGTDLNTGELFF. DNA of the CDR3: TGTGCCAGCAGCCTAGGGACTGACTTGAACACCGGGGAGCTGTTTTTT.

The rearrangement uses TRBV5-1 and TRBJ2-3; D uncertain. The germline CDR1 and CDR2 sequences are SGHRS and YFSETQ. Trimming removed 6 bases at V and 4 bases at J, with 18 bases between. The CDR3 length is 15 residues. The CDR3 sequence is CASNRSPLEADTQYF. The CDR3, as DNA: TGCGCCAGCAACCGAAGCCCGCTAGAGGCAGATACGCAGTATTTT.

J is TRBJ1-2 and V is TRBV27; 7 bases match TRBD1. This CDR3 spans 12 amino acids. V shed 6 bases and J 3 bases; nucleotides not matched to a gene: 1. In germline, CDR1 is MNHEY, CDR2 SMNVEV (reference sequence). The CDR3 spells CASSQGDYGYTF. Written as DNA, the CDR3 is TGTGCCAGCAGCCAGGGGGACTATGGCTACACCTTC.